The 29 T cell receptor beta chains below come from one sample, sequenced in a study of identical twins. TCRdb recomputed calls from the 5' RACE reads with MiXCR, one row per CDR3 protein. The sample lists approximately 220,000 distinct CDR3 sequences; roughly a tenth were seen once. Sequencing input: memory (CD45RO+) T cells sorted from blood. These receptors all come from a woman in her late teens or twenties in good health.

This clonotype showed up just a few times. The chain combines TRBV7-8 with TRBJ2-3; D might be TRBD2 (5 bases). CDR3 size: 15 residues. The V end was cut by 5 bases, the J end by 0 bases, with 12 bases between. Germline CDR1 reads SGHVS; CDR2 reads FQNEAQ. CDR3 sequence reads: CASSRTGTSTDTQYF. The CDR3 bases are TGTGCCAGCAGCCGGACTGGCACTAGCACAGATACGCAGTATTTT.

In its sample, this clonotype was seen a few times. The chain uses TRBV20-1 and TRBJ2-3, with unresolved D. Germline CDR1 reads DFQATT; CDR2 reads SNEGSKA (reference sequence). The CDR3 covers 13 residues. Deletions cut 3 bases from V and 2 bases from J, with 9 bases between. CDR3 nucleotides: TGCAGTGCTAGTAGGAGACCCACAGATACGCAGTATTTT. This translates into CSASRRPTDTQYF.

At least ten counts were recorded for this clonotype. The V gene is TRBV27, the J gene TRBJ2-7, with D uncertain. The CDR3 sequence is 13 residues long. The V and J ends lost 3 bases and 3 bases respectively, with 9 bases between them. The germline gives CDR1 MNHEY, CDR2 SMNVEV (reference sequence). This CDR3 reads CASSFGPSYEQYF. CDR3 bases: TGTGCCAGCAGTTTTGGTCCCAGCTACGAGCAGTACTTC.

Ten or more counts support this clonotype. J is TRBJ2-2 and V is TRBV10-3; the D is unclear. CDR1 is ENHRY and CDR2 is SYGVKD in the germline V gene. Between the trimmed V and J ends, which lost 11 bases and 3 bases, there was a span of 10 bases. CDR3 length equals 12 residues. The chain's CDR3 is CASGRDTGELFF. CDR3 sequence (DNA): TGTGCCTCAGGACGGGACACCGGGGAGCTGTTTTTT.

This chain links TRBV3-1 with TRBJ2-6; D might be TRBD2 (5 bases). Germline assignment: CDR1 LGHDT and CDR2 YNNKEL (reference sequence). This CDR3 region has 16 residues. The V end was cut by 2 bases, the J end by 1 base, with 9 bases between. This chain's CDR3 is CASSQKSGSGANVLTF. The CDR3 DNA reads TGTGCCAGCAGCCAAAAATCGGGGTCTGGGGCCAACGTCCTGACTTTC.

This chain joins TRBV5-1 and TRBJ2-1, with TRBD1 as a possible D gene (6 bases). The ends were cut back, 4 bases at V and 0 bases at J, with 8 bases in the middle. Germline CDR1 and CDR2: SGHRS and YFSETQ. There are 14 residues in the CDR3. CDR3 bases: TGCGCCAGCAGCACAGGGCCCTCCTACAATGAGCAGTTCTTC. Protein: CASSTGPSYNEQFF.

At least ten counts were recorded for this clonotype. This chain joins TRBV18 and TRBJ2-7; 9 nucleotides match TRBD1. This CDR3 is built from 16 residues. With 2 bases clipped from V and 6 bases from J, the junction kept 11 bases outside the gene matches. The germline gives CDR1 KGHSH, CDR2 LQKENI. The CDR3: CASSPYARDRVGEQYF. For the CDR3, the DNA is TGTGCCAGCTCACCATACGCCCGGGACAGGGTTGGCGAGCAGTACTTC.

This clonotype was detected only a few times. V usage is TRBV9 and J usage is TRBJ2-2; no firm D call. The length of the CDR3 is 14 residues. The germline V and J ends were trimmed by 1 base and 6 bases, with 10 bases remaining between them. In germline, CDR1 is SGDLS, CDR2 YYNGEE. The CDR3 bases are TGTGCCAGCAGCGTATCCGATGTTCCCGGGGAGCTGTTTTTT. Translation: CASSVSDVPGELFF.

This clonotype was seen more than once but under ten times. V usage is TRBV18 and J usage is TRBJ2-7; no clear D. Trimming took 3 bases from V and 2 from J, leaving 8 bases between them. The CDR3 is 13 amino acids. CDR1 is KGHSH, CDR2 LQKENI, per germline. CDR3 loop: CASSPSATYEQYF. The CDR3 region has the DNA TGTGCCAGCTCACCGAGTGCCACCTACGAGCAGTACTTC.

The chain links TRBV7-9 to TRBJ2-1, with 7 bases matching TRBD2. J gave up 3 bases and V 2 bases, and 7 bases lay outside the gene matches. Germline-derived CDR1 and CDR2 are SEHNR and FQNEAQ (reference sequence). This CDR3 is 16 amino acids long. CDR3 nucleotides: TGTGCCAGCAGCTTAAGGGAGCGGGGCAACTACAATGAGCAGTTCTTC. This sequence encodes CASSLRERGNYNEQFF.

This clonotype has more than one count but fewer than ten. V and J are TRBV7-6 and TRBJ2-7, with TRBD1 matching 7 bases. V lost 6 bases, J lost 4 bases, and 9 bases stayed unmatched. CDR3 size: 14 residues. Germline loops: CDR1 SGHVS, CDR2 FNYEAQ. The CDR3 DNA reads TGTGCCAGCAGTCCGGACAGGTCTCCTTACGAGCAGTACTTC. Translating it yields CASSPDRSPYEQYF.

The CDR3 bases are TGCAGTGCCCGTGGGGGGAGCACAGATACGCAGTATTTT. Its protein is CSARGGSTDTQYF. The rearrangement links TRBV20-1 to TRBJ2-3, with D tentatively TRBD2 (6 bases). Per the germline V gene, CDR1 is DFQATT and CDR2 is SNEGSKA (reference sequence). The CDR3 covers 13 residues. The V end was cut by 6 bases, the J end by 0 bases, with 10 bases between.

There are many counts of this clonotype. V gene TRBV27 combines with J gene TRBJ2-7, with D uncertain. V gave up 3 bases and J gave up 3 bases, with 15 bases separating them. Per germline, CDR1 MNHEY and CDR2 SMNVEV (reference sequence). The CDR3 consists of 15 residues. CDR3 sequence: CASSLAGPHVYEQYF. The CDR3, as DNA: TGTGCCAGCAGTTTGGCTGGGCCCCACGTCTACGAGCAGTACTTC.

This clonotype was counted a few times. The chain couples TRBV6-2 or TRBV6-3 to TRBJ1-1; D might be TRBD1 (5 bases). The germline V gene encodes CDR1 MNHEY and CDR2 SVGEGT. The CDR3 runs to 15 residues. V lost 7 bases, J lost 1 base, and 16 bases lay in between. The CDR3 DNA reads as TGTGCCAGCACTCTCGGGGGGGTCCGGAACACTGAAGCTTTCTTT. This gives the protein CASTLGGVRNTEAFF.

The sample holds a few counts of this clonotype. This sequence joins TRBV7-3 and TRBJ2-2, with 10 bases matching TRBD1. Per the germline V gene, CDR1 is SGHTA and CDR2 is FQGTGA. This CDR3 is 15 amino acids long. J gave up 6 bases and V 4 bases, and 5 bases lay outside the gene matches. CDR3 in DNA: TGTGCCAGCAGCTCCCGACAGGGGGCCGCCGGGGAGCTGTTTTTT. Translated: CASSSRQGAAGELFF.

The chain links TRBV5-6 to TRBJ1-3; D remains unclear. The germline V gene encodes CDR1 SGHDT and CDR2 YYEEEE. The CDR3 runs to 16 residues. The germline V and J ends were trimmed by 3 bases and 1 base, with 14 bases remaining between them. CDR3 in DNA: TGTGCCAGCAGCTCATTTCTAGGTGTGTCTGGAAACACCATATATTTT. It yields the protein CASSSFLGVSGNTIYF.

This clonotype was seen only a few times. The CDR3 protein is CASSLTRSSDTQYF. CDR3 sequence (DNA): TGCGCCAGCAGCCTAACTCGGAGCTCCGATACGCAGTATTTT. The gene calls are TRBV10-2 and TRBJ2-3; no clear D gene. The CDR3 covers 14 residues. Trimming took off 6 bases at V and 6 bases at J, with 16 bases between the two ends. Per the germline V gene, CDR1 is WSHSY and CDR2 is SAAADI.

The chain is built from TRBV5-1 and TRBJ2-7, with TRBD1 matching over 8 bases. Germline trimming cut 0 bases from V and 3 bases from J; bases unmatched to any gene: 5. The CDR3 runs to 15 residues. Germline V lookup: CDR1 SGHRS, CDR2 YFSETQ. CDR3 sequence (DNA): TGCGCCAGCAGCTTGGGGGGGACAGGCCTCTACGAGCAGTACTTC. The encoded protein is CASSLGGTGLYEQYF.

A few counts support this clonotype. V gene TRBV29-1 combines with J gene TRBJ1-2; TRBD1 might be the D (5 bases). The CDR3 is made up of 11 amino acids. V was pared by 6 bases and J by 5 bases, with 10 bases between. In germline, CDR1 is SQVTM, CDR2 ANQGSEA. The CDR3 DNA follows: TGCAGCGTAGCGGGACGGTATGGCTACACCTTC. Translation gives CSVAGRYGYTF. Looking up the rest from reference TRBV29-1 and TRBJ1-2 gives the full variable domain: SAVISQKPSRDICQRGTSLTIQCQVDSQVTMMFWYRQQPGQSLTLIATANQGSEATYESGFVIDKFPISRPNLTFSTLTVSNMSPEDSSIYLCSVAGRYGYTFGSGTRLTVV.

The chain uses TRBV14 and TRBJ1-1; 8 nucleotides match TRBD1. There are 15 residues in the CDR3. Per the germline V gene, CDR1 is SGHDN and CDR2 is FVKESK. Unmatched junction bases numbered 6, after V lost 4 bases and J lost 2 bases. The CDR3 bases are TGTGCCAGCAGCCGAGCGACAGGGGTTAACACTGAAGCTTTCTTT. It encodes CASSRATGVNTEAFF.

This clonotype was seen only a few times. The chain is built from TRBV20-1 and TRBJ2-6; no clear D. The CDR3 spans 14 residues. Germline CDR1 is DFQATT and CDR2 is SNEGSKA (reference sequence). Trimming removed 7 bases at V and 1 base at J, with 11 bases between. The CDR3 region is CSVGRPSGANVLTF. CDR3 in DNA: TGCAGTGTAGGAAGGCCTTCTGGGGCCAACGTCCTGACTTTC.

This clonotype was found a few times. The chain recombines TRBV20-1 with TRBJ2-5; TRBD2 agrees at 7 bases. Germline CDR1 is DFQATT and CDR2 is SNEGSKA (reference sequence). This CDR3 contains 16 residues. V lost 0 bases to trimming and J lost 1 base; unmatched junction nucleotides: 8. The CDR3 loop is CSARDPQRGFQETQYF. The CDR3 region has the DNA TGCAGTGCTAGAGATCCCCAGCGGGGTTTCCAAGAGACCCAGTACTTC.

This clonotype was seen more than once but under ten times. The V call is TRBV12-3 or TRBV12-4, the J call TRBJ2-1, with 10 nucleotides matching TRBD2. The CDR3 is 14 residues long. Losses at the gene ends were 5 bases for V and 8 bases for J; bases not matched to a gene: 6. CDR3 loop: CASSPSGSIYEQFF. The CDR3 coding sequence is TGTGCCAGCAGTCCTAGCGGGAGTATCTATGAGCAGTTCTTC.

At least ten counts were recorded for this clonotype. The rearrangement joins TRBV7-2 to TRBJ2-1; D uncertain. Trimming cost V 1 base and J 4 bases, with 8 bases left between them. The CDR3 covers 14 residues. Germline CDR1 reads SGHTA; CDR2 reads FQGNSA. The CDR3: CASSLDIGYNEQFF. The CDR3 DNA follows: TGTGCCAGCAGCTTAGATATAGGTTACAATGAGCAGTTCTTC.

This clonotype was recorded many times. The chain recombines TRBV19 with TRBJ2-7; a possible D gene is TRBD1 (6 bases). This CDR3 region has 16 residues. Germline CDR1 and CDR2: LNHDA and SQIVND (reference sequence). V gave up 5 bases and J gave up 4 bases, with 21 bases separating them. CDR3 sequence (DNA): TGTGCCAGTAGTCGGTTGACCGGGACACAACGATACGAGCAGTACTTC. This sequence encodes CASSRLTGTQRYEQYF.

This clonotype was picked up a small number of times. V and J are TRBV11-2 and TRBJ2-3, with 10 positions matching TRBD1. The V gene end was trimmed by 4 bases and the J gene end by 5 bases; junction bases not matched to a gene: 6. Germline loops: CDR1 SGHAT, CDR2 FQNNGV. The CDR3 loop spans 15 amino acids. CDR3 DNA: TGTGCCAGCAGCTCCCGGGACAGGGGTTTAGATACGCAGTATTTT. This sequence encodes CASSSRDRGLDTQYF. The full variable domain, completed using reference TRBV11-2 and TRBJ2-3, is EAGVAQSPRYKIIEKRQSVAFWCNPISGHATLYWYQQILGQGPKLLIQFQNNGVVDDSQLPKDRFSAERLKGVDSTLKIQPAKLEDSAVYLCASSSRDRGLDTQYFGPGTRLTVL.

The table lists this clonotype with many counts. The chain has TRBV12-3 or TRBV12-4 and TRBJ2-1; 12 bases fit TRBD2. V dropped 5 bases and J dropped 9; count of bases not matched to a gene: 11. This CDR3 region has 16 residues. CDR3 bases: TGTGCCAGCAGTGGGGTGGGGACTAGCGGGTTCGGTGAGCAGTTCTTC. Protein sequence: CASSGVGTSGFGEQFF.

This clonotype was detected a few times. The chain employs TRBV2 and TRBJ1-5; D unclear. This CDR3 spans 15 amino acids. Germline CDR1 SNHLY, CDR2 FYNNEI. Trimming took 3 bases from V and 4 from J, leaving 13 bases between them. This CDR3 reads CASSEGSTHNQPQHF. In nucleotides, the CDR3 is TGTGCCAGCAGTGAGGGGTCGACACATAATCAGCCCCAGCATTTT.

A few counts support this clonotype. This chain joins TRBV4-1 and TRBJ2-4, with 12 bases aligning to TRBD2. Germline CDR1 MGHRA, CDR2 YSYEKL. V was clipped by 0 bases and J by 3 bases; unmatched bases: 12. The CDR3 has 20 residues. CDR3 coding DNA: TGCGCCAGCAGCCAAGATGCCCTAGCGGGGGGGTTAGTGGTCAAAAACATTCAGTACTTC. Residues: CASSQDALAGGLVVKNIQYF.